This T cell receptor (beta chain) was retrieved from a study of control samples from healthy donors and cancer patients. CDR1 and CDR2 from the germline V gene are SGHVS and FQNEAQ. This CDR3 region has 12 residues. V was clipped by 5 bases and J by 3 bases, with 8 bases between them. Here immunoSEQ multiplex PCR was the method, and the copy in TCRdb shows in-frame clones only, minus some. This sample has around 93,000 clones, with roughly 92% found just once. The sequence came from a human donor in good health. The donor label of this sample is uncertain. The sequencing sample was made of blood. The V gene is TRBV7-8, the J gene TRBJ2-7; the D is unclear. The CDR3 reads CASSPIGYEQYF. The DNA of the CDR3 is TGTGCCAGCAGCCCTATAGGCTACGAGCAGTACTTC. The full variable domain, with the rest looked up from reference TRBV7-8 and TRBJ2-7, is GAGVSQSPRYKVAKRGQDVALRCDPISGHVSLFWYQQALGQGPEFLTYFQNEAQLDKSGLPSDRFFAERPEGSVSTLKIQRTQQEDSAVYLCASSPIGYEQYFGPGTRLTVT.